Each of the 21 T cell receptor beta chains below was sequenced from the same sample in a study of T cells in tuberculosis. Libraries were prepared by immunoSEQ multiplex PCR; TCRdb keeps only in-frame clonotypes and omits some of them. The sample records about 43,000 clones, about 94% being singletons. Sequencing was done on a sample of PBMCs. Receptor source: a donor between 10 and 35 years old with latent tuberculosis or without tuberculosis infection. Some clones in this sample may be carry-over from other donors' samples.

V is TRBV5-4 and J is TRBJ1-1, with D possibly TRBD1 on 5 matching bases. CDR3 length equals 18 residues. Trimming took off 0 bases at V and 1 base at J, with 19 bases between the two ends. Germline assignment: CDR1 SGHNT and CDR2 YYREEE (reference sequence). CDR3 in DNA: TGTGCCAGCAGCTTGGAGCGGGGCCCTGTGGCGGGGAACACTGAAGCTTTCTTT. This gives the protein CASSLERGPVAGNTEAFF.

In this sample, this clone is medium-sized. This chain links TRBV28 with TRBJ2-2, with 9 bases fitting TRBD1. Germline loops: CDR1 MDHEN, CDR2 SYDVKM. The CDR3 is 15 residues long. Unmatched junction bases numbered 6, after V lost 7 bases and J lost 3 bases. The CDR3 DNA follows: TGTGCCAGCACCTCGGGACAGGGCCACACCGGGGAGCTGTTTTTT. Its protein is CASTSGQGHTGELFF.

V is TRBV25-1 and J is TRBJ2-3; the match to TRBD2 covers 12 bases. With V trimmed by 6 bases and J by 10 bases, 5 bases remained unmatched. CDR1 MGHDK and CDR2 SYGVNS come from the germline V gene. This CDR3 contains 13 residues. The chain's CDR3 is CASRGLAGSPQYF. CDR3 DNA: TGTGCCAGCAGAGGACTAGCGGGAAGCCCGCAGTATTTT. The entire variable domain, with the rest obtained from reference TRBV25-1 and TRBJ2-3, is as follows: EADIYQTPRYLVIGTGKKITLECSQTMGHDKMYWYQQDPGMELHLIHYSYGVNSTEKGDLSSESTVSRIRTEHFPLTLESARPSHTSQYLCASRGLAGSPQYFGPGTRLTVL.

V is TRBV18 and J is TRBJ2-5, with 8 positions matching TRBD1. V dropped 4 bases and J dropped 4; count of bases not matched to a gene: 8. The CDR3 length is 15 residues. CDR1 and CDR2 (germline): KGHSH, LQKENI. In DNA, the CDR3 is TGTGCCAGCTCACAAGGACAGGGATTCGTAGAGACCCAGTACTTC. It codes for CASSQGQGFVETQYF. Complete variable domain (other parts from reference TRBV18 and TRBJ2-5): NAGVMQNPRHLVRRRGQEARLRCSPMKGHSHVYWYRQLPEEGLKFMVYLQKENIIDESGMPKERFSAEFPKEGPSILRIQQVVRGDSAAYFCASSQGQGFVETQYFGPGTRLLVL.

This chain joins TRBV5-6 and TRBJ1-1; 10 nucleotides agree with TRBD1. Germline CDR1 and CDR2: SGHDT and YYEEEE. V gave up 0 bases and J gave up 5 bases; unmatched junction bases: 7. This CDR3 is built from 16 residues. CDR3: CASSLAATGGSTEAFF. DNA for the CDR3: TGTGCCAGCAGCTTGGCCGCGACAGGGGGCTCGACTGAAGCTTTCTTT.

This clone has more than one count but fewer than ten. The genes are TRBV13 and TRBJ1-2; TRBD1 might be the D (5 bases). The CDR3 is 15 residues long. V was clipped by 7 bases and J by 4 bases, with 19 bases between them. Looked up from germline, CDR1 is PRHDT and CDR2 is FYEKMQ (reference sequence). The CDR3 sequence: CASILVGGAGYGYTF. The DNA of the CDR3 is TGTGCCAGCATCCTAGTGGGAGGGGCCGGCTATGGCTACACCTTC. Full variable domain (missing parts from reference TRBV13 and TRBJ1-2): AAGVIQSPRHLIKEKRETATLKCYPIPRHDTVYWYQQGPGQDPQFLISFYEKMQSDKGSIPDRFSAQQFSDYHSELNMSSLELGDSALYFCASILVGGAGYGYTFGSGTRLTVV.

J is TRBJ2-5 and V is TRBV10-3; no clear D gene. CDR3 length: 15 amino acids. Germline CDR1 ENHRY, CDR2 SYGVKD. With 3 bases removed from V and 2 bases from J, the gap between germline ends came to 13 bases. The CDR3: CAISEDGGRQETQYF. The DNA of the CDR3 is TGTGCCATCAGTGAAGATGGTGGTCGGCAAGAGACCCAGTACTTC.

The CDR3 bases are TGTGCCAGCAGCTTGGCTGAACAGACTGAAGCTTTCTTT. This gives the protein CASSLAEQTEAFF. This chain connects TRBV5-4 to TRBJ1-1; D remains ambiguous. Germline CDR1 and CDR2: SGHNT and YYREEE (reference sequence). This CDR3 contains 13 residues. The V end lost 0 bases, the J end lost 5 bases, and 8 bases lay between the germline ends. Full variable domain (remainder filled in from reference TRBV5-4 and TRBJ1-1): ETGVTQSPTHLIKTRGQQVTLRCSSQSGHNTVSWYQQALGQGPQFIFQYYREEENGRGNFPPRFSGLQFPNYSSELNVNALELDDSALYLCASSLAEQTEAFFGQGTRLTVV.

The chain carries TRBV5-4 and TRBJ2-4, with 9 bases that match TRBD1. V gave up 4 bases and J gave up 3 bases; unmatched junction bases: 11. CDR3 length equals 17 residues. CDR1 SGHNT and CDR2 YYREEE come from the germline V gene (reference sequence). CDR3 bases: TGTGCCAGCAGCAAGTACGCCGGGACAGGGTTCAAAAACATTCAGTACTTC. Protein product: CASSKYAGTGFKNIQYF.

CDR3 sequence reads: CASSLLGGGRALNEQFF. The CDR3 DNA sequence: TGTGCCAGCAGCCTCCTCGGAGGCGGGAGGGCCTTGAATGAGCAGTTCTTC. J is TRBJ2-1 and V is TRBV4-2; the match to TRBD2 covers 9 bases. This CDR3 spans 17 amino acids. CDR1 LGHNA and CDR2 YNFKEQ come from the germline V gene. V trimming: 4 bases; J trimming: 7 bases; junction bases outside the gene matches: 14.

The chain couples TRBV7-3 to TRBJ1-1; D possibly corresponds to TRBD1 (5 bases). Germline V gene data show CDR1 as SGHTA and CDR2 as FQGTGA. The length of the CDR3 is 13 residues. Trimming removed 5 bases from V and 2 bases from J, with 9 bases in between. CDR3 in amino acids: CASSADINTEAFF. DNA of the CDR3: TGTGCCAGCAGCGCGGACATAAACACTGAAGCTTTCTTT.

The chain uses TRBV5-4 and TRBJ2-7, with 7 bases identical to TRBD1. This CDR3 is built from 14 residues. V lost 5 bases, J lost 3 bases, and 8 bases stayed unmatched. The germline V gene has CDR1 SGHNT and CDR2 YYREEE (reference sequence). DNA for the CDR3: TGTGCCAGCAGTCCTGACAGGGCCCTCTACGAGCAGTACTTC. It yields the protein CASSPDRALYEQYF.

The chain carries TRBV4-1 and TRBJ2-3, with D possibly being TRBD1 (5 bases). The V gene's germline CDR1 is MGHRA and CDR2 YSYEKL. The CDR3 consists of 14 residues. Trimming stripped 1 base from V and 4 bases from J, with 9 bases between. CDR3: CASSQGVRADTQYF. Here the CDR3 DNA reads TGCGCCAGCAGCCAAGGAGTCAGGGCAGATACGCAGTATTTT.

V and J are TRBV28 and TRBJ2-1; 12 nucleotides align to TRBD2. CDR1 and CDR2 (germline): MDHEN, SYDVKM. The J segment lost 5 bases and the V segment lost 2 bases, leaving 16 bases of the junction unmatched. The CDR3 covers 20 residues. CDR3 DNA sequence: TGTGCCAGCAGTTTACCACCCCCTAGCGGGAGGGCCATAAGGGACAATGAGCAGTTCTTC. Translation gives CASSLPPPSGRAIRDNEQFF.

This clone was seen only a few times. CDR3: CASSPMGGTYEQYF. The CDR3 DNA follows: TGTGCCAGCAGCCCAATGGGGGGTACCTACGAGCAGTACTTC. The chain uses TRBV7-8 and TRBJ2-7; tentative D call: TRBD2 (6 bases). The CDR3 runs 14 residues. The V end was cut by 5 bases, the J end by 2 bases, with 13 bases between. Germline-derived CDR1 and CDR2 are SGHVS and FQNEAQ.

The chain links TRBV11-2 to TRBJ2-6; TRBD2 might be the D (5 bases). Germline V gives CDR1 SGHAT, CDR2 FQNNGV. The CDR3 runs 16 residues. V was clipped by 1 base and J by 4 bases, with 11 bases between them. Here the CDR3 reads CASSLAPTGGANVLTF. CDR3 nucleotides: TGTGCCAGCAGCTTAGCGCCAACGGGGGGGGCCAACGTCCTGACTTTC.

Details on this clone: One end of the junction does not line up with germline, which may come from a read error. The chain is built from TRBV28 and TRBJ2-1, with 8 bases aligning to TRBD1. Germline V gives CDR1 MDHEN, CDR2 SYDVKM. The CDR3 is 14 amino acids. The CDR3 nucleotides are TGTGCCAGCAGTTCAATCGGACAGGGCGCCACTGGGGTCTTC. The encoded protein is CASSSIGQGATGVF.

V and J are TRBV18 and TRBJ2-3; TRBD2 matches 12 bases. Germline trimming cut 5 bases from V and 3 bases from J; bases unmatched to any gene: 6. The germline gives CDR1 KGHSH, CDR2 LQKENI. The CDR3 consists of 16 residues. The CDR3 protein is CASSTSGTSGTDTQYF. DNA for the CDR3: TGTGCCAGCTCAACTTCCGGGACTAGCGGGACAGATACGCAGTATTTT.

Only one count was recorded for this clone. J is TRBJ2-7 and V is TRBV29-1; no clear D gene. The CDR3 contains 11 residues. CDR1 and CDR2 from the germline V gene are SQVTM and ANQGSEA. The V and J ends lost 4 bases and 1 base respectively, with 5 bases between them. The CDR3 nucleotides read TGCAGCGTTGGGCAGTCCTACGAGCAGTACTTC. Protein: CSVGQSYEQYF.

CDR3 bases: TGTGCCAGCAGTGAAGAGGACACCTTTTCGCCCCAGCATTTT. Translation gives CASSEEDTFSPQHF. The chain couples TRBV6-1 to TRBJ1-5; TRBD1 might be the D (5 bases). In germline, CDR1 is MNHNS, CDR2 SASEGT. The CDR3 has 14 amino acids. Between the trimmed V and J ends, which lost 1 base and 9 bases, there was a span of 13 bases.

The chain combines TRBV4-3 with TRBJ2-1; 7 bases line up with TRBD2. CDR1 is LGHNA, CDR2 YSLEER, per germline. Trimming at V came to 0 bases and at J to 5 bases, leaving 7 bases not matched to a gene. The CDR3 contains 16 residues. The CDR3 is CASSQEWLAENNEQFF. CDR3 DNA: TGCGCCAGCAGCCAAGAATGGCTAGCGGAGAACAATGAGCAGTTCTTC.